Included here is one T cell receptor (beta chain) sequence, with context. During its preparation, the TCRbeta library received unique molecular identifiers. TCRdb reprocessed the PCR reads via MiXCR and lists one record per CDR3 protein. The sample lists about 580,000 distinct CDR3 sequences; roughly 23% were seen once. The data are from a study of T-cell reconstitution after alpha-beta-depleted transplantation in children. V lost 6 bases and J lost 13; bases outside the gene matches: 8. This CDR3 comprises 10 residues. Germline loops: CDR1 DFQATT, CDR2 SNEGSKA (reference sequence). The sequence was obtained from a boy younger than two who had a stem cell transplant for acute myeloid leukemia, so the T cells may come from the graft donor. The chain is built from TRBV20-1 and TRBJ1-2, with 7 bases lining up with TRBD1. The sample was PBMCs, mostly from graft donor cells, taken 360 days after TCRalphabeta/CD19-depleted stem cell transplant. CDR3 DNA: TGCAGTGCCAGGGGGGAGCACGGCACCTTC. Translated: CSARGEHGTF.